These 20 T cell receptor beta chains originate from one sample sequenced in a study of blood T cell repertoires in COVID-19. TCRdb keeps only in-frame clones here, not all; method: immunoSEQ multiplex PCR. Of about 100,000 clones listed, about 77% were seen once; the top ten hold less than 35%. The sample taken for sequencing was peripheral blood. The origin of the receptors is a man aged 65-85 years with active or convalescent COVID-19.

This sequence joins TRBV4-2 and TRBJ1-1, with D perhaps TRBD1 (6 bases). Germline CDR1 LGHNA, CDR2 YNFKEQ. V was pared by 2 bases and J by 3 bases, with 13 bases between. CDR3 size: 15 residues. CDR3 region: CASSQTQGQYTEAFF. The DNA of the CDR3 is TGTGCCAGCAGCCAAACACAGGGACAATACACTGAAGCTTTCTTT.

The chain carries TRBV7-9 and TRBJ2-7; 13 bases agree with TRBD2. Trimming took 5 bases from V and 2 from J; bases not matched to a gene: 9. The germline gives CDR1 SEHNR, CDR2 FQNEAQ (reference sequence). The CDR3 sequence is 17 residues long. This chain's CDR3 is CASSPRTSGSLPYEQYF. Here the CDR3 DNA reads TGTGCCAGCAGCCCCCGGACTAGCGGGAGTTTACCCTACGAGCAGTACTTC.

The rearrangement uses TRBV4-3 and TRBJ1-4, with D maybe TRBD1 (5 bases). This CDR3 region has 15 residues. Germline values: CDR1 LGHNA, CDR2 YSLEER. Trimming pared 0 bases from V and 7 bases from J, leaving 12 bases between. For the CDR3, the DNA is TGCGCCAGCAGCCAAGATCGGGGGAGAAGTGAAAAACTGTTTTTT. This translates into CASSQDRGRSEKLFF.

This sequence joins TRBV2 and TRBJ2-5; no clear D gene. With 6 bases removed from V and 4 bases from J, the gap between germline ends came to 12 bases. The CDR3 spans 13 residues. Germline CDR1 SNHLY, CDR2 FYNNEI. Here the CDR3 reads CASRSRISETQYF. CDR3 nucleotide sequence: TGTGCCAGCAGGTCCAGGATTTCAGAGACCCAGTACTTC.

The J gene is TRBJ1-1, the V gene TRBV9, with D possibly TRBD1 on 5 matching bases. Trimming shortened V by 3 bases and J by 7 bases, and 16 bases separated the two germline ends. Germline loops: CDR1 SGDLS, CDR2 YYNGEE. This CDR3 is 14 amino acids long. The CDR3 DNA reads as TGTGCCAGCAGCGAGGGGCCCGAGATTCGTGAAGCTTTCTTT. Translation: CASSEGPEIREAFF.

The chain links TRBV9 to TRBJ2-7; TRBD2 matches at 7 bases. Losses at the gene ends were 4 bases for V and 0 bases for J; bases not matched to a gene: 10. This CDR3 region has 16 residues. Germline V gene sequence: CDR1 SGDLS, CDR2 YYNGEE. CDR3 bases: TGTGCCAGCAGCCCAGAGGGACTAAGGCCCTCCTACGAGCAGTACTTC. This translates into CASSPEGLRPSYEQYF.

The rearrangement links TRBV15 to TRBJ1-1; the D gene is possibly TRBD1 (6 bases). Germline CDR1 and CDR2: LNHNV and YYDKDF (reference sequence). The CDR3 has 15 residues. Between the trimmed V and J ends, which lost 0 bases and 8 bases, there was a span of 16 bases. The CDR3 loop is CATSRDRDMGREAFF. For the CDR3, the DNA is TGTGCCACCAGCAGAGACCGGGACATGGGGAGAGAAGCTTTCTTT.

The J gene is TRBJ2-3, the V gene TRBV2; 8 positions agree with TRBD2. The CDR3 is 16 residues long. V was clipped by 5 bases and J by 1 base; unmatched bases: 8. Germline CDR1 reads SNHLY; CDR2 reads FYNNEI. The CDR3 bases are TGTGCCAGCAGTCCTTCTAGCGGGTCGGGCACAGATACGCAGTATTTT. Translating gives CASSPSSGSGTDTQYF.

This sequence joins TRBV12-3 or TRBV12-4 and TRBJ1-5; tentative D call: TRBD1 (6 bases). The CDR3 runs 13 residues. V lost 3 bases to trimming and J lost 5 bases, with 8 bases between them. The CDR3 here is CASSFGQYQPQHF. Written as DNA, the CDR3 is TGTGCCAGCAGTTTCGGACAGTATCAGCCCCAGCATTTT.

This sequence joins TRBV9 and TRBJ2-2, with a tentative D call TRBD1 (5 bases). CDR3 size: 14 residues. V was clipped by 3 bases and J by 2 bases, with 8 bases between them. Germline-derived CDR1 and CDR2 are SGDLS and YYNGEE. CDR3 nucleotide sequence: TGTGCCAGCAGCGCCCAGGGTAACACCGGGGAGCTGTTTTTT. It translates to CASSAQGNTGELFF.

J is TRBJ1-1 and V is TRBV19; D possibly corresponds to TRBD1 (5 bases). Per the germline V gene, CDR1 is LNHDA and CDR2 is SQIVND (reference sequence). The CDR3 contains 14 residues. Trimming pared 6 bases from V and 0 bases from J, leaving 11 bases between. The chain's CDR3 is CASSVIGVNTEAFF. The CDR3 nucleotides read TGTGCCAGTAGCGTTATAGGGGTGAACACTGAAGCTTTCTTT.

V and J are TRBV24-1 and TRBJ2-1, with TRBD2 identical over 16 bases. V was clipped by 4 bases and J by 2 bases; unmatched bases: 4. This CDR3 spans 18 amino acids. Germline lookup yields CDR1 KGHDR and CDR2 SFDVKD. In DNA, the CDR3 is TGTGCCACCAGTGACCCGGGACTAGCGGGGGGGGCCTACAATGAGCAGTTCTTC. Its translation: CATSDPGLAGGAYNEQFF.

The chain recombines TRBV19 with TRBJ2-1, with 7 bases that match TRBD2. The germline gives CDR1 LNHDA, CDR2 SQIVND (reference sequence). With 3 bases clipped from V and 7 bases from J, the junction kept 12 bases outside the gene matches. The CDR3 sequence is 16 residues long. The CDR3 sequence is CASSIRSTSRRNEQFF. The CDR3 DNA reads as TGTGCCAGTAGTATCCGTTCGACTAGCCGCCGGAATGAGCAGTTCTTC.

The chain recombines TRBV11-2 with TRBJ2-7; 7 bases align to TRBD1. The J segment lost 2 bases and the V segment lost 5 bases, leaving 6 bases of the junction unmatched. CDR1 is SGHAT, CDR2 FQNNGV, per germline. CDR3 length: 14 amino acids. Here the CDR3 DNA reads TGTGCCAGCAGCCTATGGGACAGTCCCTACGAGCAGTACTTC. It is translated as CASSLWDSPYEQYF.

The V and J genes are TRBV30 and TRBJ2-7; 12 nucleotides agree with TRBD2. V shed 4 bases and J 2 bases; nucleotides not matched to a gene: 0. Germline V gene data show CDR1 as GTSNPN and CDR2 as SVGIG (reference sequence). The CDR3 covers 13 residues. CDR3: CAWTSGRAYEQYF. The CDR3 nucleotides are TGTGCCTGGACTAGCGGGAGGGCCTACGAGCAGTACTTC.

The chain uses TRBV4-2 and TRBJ1-5; no clear D. There are 15 residues in the CDR3. Trimming removed 2 bases at V and 0 bases at J, with 8 bases between. Germline assignment: CDR1 LGHNA and CDR2 YNFKEQ. The CDR3 loop reads CASSQIGDSNQPQHF. Written as DNA, the CDR3 is TGTGCCAGCAGCCAAATCGGGGATAGCAATCAGCCCCAGCATTTT.

J is TRBJ2-1 and V is TRBV29-1, with TRBD1 matching 7 bases. Germline V gene data show CDR1 as SQVTM and CDR2 as ANQGSEA. V lost 7 bases to trimming and J lost 6 bases; unmatched junction nucleotides: 9. This CDR3 spans 13 amino acids. The DNA of the CDR3 is TGCAGCGCGGGACAGCTAAGCCGCAATGAGCAGTTCTTC. Translating it yields CSAGQLSRNEQFF.

V gene TRBV5-5 combines with J gene TRBJ2-2; D is perhaps TRBD1 (6 bases). The CDR3 contains 15 residues. V dropped 0 bases and J dropped 6 bases, with 12 bases sitting between them. The germline V gene encodes CDR1 SGHKS and CDR2 YYEKEE (reference sequence). CDR3 loop: CASSLEGVVAGELFF. The CDR3 DNA reads TGTGCCAGCAGCTTGGAGGGGGTTGTCGCCGGGGAGCTGTTTTTT.

J is TRBJ2-1 and V is TRBV19; 8 bases are a match to TRBD2. The germline CDR1 and CDR2 sequences are LNHDA and SQIVND (reference sequence). J gave up 2 bases and V 0 bases, and 3 bases lay outside the gene matches. The CDR3 length is 16 residues. Written as DNA, the CDR3 is TGTGCCAGTAGTATAGAAGCGGGACTAGCCTACAATGAGCAGTTCTTC. This gives the protein CASSIEAGLAYNEQFF.

The chain has TRBV28 and TRBJ1-1, with D possibly matching TRBD1 (5 bases). Germline-derived CDR1 and CDR2 are MDHEN and SYDVKM. This CDR3 contains 13 residues. V shed 3 bases and J shed 6 bases, with 11 bases lying between them. Here the CDR3 DNA reads TGTGCCAGCAGTTTGGACAACCCTTCTGAAGCTTTCTTT. This translates into CASSLDNPSEAFF.